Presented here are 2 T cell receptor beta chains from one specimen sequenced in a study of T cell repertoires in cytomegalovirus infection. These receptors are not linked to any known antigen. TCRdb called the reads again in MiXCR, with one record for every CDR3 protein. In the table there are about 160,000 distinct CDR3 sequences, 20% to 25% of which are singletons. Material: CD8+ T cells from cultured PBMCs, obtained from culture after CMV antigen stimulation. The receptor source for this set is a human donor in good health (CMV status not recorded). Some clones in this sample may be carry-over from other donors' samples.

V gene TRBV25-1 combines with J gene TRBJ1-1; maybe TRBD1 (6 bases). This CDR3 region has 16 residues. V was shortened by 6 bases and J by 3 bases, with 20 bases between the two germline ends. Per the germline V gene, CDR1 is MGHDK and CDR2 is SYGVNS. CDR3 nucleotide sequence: TGTGCCAGCAGCGGGGGGCTCTCGGCCATGGACACTGAAGCTTTCTTT. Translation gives CASSGGLSAMDTEAFF.

CDR3 sequence: CASSHRGLSTDTQYF. CDR3 sequence (DNA): TGTGCCAGCAGCCACAGGGGACTATCCACAGATACGCAGTATTTT. V gene TRBV7-8 combines with J gene TRBJ2-3; D may be TRBD1 or TRBD2 (7 bases each). The CDR3 runs 15 residues. CDR1 and CDR2 (germline): SGHVS, FQNEAQ. V gave up 5 bases and J gave up 2 bases, with 14 bases separating them.